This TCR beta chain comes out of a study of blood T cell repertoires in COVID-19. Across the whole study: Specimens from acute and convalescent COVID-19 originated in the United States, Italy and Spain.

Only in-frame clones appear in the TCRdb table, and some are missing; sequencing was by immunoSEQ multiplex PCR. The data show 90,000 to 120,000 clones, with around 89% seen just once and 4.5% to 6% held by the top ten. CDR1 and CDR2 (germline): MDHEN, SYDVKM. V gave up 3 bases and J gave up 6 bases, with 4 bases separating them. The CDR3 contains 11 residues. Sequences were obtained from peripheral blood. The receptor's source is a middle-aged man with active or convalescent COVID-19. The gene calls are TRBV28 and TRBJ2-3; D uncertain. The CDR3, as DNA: TGTGCCAGCAGTTTCTTGGATACGCAGTATTTT. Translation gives CASSFLDTQYF.